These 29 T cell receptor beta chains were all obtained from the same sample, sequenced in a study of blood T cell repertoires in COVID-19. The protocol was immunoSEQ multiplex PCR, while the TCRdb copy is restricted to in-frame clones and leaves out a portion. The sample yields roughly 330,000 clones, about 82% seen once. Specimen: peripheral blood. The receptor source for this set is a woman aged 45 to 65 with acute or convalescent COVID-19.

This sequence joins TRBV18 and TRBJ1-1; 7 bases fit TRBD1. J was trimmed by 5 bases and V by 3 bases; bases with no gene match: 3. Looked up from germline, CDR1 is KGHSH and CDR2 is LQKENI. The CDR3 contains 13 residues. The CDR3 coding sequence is TGTGCCAGCTCACCCCGGGGACAGACTGAAGCTTTCTTT. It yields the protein CASSPRGQTEAFF.

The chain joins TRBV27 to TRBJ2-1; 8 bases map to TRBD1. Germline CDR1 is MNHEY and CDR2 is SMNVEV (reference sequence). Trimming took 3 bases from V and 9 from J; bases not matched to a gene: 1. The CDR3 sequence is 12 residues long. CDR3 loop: CASSFGQGEQFF. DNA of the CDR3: TGTGCCAGCAGTTTCGGACAGGGTGAGCAGTTCTTC.

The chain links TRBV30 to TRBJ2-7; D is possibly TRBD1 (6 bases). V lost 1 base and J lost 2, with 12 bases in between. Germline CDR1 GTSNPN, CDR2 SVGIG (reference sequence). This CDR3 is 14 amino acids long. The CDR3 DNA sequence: TGTGCCTGGAGTGCCACGGACAGTCCCTACGAGCAGTACTTC. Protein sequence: CAWSATDSPYEQYF.

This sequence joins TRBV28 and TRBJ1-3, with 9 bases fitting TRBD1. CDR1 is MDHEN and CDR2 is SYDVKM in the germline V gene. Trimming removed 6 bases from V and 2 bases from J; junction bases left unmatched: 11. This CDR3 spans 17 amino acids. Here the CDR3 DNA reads TGTGCCAGCAGATCCTTTAACAGGGGGCGGACTGGAAACACCATATATTTT. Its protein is CASRSFNRGRTGNTIYF.

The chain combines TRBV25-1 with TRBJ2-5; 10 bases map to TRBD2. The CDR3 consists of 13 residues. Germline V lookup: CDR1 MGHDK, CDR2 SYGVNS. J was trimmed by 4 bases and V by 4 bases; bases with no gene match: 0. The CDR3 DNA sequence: TGTGCCAGCAGTGGACTAGCGGGAGAGACCCAGTACTTC. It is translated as CASSGLAGETQYF.

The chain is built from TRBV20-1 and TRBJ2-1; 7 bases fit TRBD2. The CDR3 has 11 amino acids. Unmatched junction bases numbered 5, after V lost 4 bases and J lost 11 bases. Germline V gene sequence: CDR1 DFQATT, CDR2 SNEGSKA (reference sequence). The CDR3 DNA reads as TGCAGTGCTACCCGGACTAGAAAGCAGTTCTTC. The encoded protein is CSATRTRKQFF.

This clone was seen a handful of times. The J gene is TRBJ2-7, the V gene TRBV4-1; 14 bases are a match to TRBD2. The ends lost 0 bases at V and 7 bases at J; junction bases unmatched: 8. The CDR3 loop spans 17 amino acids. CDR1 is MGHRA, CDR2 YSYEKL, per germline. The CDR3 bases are TGCGCCAGCAGCCAAGAGGAGGTGGGACTAGCGGGAGTTGAGCAGTACTTC. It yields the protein CASSQEEVGLAGVEQYF.

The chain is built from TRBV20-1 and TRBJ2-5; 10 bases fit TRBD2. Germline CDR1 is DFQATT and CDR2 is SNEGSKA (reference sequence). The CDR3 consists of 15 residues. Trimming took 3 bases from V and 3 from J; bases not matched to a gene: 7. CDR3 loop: CSASGLADLKETQYF. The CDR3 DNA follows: TGCAGTGCTAGTGGACTAGCGGATCTCAAAGAGACCCAGTACTTC.

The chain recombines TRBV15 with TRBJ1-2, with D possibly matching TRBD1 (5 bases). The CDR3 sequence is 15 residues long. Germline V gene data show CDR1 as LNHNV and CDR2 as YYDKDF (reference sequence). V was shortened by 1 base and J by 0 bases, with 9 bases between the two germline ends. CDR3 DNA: TGTGCCACCAGCAGAGCCGTAGGGGCTAACTATGGCTACACCTTC. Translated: CATSRAVGANYGYTF.

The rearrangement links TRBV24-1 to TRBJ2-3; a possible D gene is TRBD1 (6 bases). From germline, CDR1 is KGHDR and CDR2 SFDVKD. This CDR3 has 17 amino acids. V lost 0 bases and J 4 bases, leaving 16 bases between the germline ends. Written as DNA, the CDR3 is TGTGCCACCAGTGATTTGCTTTCCAGGGGAGTACCAGATACGCAGTATTTT. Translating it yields CATSDLLSRGVPDTQYF.

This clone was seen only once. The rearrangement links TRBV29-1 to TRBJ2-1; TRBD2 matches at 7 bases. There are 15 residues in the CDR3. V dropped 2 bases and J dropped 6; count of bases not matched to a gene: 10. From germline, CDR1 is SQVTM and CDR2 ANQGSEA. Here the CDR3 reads CSVEIGGASGNEQFF. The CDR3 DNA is TGCAGCGTTGAAATCGGAGGGGCTAGCGGCAATGAGCAGTTCTTC.

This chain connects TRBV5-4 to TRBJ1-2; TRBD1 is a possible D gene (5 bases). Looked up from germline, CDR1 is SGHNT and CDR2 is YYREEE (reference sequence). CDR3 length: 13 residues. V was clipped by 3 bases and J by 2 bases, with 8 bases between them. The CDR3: CASSSTGNYGYTF. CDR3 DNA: TGTGCCAGCAGCTCAACAGGAAACTATGGCTACACCTTC.

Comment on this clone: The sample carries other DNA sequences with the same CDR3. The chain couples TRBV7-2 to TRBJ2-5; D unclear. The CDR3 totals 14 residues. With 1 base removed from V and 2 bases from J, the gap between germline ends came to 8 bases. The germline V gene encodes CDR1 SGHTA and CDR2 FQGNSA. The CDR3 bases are TGTGCCAGCAGCTTAGATACCAGTCAAGAGACCCAGTACTTC. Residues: CASSLDTSQETQYF.

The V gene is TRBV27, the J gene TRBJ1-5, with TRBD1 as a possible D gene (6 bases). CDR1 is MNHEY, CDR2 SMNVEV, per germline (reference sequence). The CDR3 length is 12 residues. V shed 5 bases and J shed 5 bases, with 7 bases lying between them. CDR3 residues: CASSHRDQPQHF. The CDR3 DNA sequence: TGTGCCAGCAGTCACAGGGATCAGCCCCAGCATTTT.

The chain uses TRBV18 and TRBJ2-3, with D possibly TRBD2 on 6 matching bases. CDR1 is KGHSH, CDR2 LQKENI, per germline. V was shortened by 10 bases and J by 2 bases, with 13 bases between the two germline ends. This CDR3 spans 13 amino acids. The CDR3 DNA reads TGTGCCAACCGGGACTCTTACACAGATACGCAGTATTTT. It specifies CANRDSYTDTQYF.

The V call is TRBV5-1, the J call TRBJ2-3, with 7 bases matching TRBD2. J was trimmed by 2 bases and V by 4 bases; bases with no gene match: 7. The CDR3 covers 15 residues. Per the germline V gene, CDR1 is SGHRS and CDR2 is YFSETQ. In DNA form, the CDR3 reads TGCGCCAGCAGCGCCACTAGCGCGTCCACAGATACGCAGTATTTT. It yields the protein CASSATSASTDTQYF.

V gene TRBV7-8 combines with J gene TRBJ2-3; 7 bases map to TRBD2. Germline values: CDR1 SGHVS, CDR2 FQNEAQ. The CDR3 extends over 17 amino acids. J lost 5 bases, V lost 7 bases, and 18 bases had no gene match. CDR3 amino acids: CASTYPREREEVDTQYF. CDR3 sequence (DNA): TGTGCCAGCACCTACCCGAGAGAGCGGGAAGAGGTAGATACGCAGTATTTT. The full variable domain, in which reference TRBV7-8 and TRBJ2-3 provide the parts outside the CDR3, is GAGVSQSPRYKVAKRGQDVALRCDPISGHVSLFWYQQALGQGPEFLTYFQNEAQLDKSGLPSDRFFAERPEGSVSTLKIQRTQQEDSAVYLCASTYPREREEVDTQYFGPGTRLTVL.

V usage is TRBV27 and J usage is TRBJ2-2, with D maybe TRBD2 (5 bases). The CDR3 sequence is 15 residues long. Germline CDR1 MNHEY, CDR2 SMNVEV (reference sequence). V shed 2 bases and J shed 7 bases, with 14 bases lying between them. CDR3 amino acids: CASSLRGNQGGELFF. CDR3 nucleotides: TGTGCCAGCAGTTTAAGAGGGAATCAAGGCGGGGAGCTGTTTTTT.

The CDR3, as DNA: TGCAGTGCTAGTTTTAGCGGGAGGATTGGCTACGAGCAGTACTTC. Encoded protein: CSASFSGRIGYEQYF. This chain connects TRBV20-1 to TRBJ2-7; 10 bases fit TRBD2. J lost 3 bases, V lost 3 bases, and 8 bases had no gene match. The V gene's germline CDR1 is DFQATT and CDR2 SNEGSKA (reference sequence). This CDR3 region has 15 residues.

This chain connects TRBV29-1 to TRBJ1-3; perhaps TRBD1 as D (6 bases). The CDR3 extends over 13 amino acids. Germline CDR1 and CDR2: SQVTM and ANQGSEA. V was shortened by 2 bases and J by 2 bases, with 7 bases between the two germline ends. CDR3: CSVEQGPGNTIYF. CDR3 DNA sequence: TGCAGCGTTGAACAGGGGCCTGGAAACACCATATATTTT.

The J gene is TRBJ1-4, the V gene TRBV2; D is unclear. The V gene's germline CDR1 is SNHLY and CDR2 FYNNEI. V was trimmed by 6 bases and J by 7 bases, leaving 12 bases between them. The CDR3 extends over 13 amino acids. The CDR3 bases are TGTGCCAGCAGCGGAGGGCGGGGTGAAAAACTGTTTTTT. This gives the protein CASSGGRGEKLFF.

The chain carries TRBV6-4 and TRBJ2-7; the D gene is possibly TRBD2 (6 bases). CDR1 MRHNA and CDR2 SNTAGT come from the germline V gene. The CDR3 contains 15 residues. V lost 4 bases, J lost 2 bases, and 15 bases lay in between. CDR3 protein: CASSVYGGTPYEQYF. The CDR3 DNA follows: TGTGCCAGCAGTGTGTACGGGGGTACCCCCTACGAGCAGTACTTC.

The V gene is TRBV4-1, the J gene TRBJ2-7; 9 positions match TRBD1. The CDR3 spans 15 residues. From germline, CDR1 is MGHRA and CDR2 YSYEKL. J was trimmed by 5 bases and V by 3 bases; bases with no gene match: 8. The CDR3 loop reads CASSHVRDRVNEQYF. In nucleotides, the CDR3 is TGCGCCAGCAGCCACGTACGGGACAGGGTCAACGAGCAGTACTTC.

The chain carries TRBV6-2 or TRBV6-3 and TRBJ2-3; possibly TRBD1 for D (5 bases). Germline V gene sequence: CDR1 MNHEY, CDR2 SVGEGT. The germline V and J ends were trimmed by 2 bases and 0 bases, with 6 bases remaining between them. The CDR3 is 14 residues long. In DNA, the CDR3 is TGTGCCAGCAGTTACGGGGCTAGCACAGATACGCAGTATTTT. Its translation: CASSYGASTDTQYF.

The CDR3 loop reads CASTPGYSNQPQHF. The CDR3 DNA is TGTGCCAGCACCCCAGGATATAGCAATCAGCCCCAGCATTTT. J is TRBJ1-5 and V is TRBV6-5; D not resolved. Germline CDR1 and CDR2: MNHEY and SVGAGI. This CDR3 is 14 amino acids long. With 7 bases removed from V and 0 bases from J, the gap between germline ends came to 10 bases.

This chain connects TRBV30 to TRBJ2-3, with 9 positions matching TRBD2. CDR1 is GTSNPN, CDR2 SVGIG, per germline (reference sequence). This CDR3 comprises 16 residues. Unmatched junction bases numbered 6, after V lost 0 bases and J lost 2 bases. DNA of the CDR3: TGTGCCTGGAGTGTGATAGCGGGAGCGGACACAGATACGCAGTATTTT. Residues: CAWSVIAGADTDTQYF. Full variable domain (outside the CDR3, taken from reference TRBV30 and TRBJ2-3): SQTIHQWPATLVQPVGSPLSLECTVEGTSNPNLYWYRQAAGRGLQLLFYSVGIGQISSEVPQNLSASRPQDRQFILSSKKLLLSDSGFYLCAWSVIAGADTDTQYFGPGTRLTVL.

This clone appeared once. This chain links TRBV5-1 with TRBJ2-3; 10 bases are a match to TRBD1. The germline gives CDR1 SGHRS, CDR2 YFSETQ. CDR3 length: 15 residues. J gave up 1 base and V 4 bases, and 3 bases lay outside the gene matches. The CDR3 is CASSPGTGGTDTQYF. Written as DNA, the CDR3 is TGCGCCAGCAGCCCCGGGACAGGGGGCACAGATACGCAGTATTTT.

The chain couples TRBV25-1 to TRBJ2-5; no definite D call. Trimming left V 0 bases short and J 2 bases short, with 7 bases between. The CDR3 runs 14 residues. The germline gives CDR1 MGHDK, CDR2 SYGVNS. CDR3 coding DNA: TGTGCCAGCAGTGAATACACAGAACAAGAGACCCAGTACTTC. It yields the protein CASSEYTEQETQYF.

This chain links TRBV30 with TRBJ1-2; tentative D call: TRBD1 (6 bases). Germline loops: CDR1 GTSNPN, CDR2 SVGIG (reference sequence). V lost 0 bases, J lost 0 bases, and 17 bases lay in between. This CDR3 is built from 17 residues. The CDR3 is CAWSVFMDSRSNYGYTF. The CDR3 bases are TGTGCCTGGAGTGTATTTATGGACAGCCGATCTAACTATGGCTACACCTTC.